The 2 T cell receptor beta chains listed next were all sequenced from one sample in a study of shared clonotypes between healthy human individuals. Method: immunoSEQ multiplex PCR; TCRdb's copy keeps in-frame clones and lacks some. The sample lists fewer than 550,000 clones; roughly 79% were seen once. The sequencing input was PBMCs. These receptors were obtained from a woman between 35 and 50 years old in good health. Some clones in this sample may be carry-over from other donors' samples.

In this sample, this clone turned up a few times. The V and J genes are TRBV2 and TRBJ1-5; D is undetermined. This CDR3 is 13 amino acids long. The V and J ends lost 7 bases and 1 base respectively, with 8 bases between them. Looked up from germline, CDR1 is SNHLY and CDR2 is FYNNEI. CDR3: CASKGQSNQPQHF. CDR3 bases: TGTGCCAGCAAGGGCCAGAGCAATCAGCCCCAGCATTTT.

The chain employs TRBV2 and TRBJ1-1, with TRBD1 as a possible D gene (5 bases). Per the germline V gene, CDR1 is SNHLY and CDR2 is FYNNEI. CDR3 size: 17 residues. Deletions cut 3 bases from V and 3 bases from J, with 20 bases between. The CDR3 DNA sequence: TGTGCCAGCAGTGAGAAGCTCGGGGGTCGTCGGGACACTGAAGCTTTCTTT. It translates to CASSEKLGGRRDTEAFF.